This paragraph reports one T cell receptor (beta chain). This sample is drawn from a study of blood T cell repertoires in COVID-19. Authors' analysis steps: Quantification of nucleated cells was approximated via reference gene primer amplification. The assay was immunoSEQ multiplex PCR, and TCRdb's table has in-frame clones only and misses some. The V and J calls and clone size were taken over from that table, and D and trimming were inferred from the DNA. The data hold about 190,000 clones, with about 81% observed a single time. With 5 bases removed from V and 0 bases from J, the gap between germline ends came to 10 bases. CDR3 length: 14 amino acids. Germline assignment: CDR1 KGHSH and CDR2 LQKENI. Followed longitudinally, the Seattle patients had been enrolled during active infection.

J is TRBJ2-5 and V is TRBV18, with a tentative D call TRBD1 (6 bases). The sequenced sample was peripheral blood. This TCR derives from a woman of 80 years or more with COVID-19, enrolled during active disease. CDR3 nucleotide sequence: TGTGCCAGCTCAACAGGGACGCACCAAGAGACCCAGTACTTC. Translating it yields CASSTGTHQETQYF.